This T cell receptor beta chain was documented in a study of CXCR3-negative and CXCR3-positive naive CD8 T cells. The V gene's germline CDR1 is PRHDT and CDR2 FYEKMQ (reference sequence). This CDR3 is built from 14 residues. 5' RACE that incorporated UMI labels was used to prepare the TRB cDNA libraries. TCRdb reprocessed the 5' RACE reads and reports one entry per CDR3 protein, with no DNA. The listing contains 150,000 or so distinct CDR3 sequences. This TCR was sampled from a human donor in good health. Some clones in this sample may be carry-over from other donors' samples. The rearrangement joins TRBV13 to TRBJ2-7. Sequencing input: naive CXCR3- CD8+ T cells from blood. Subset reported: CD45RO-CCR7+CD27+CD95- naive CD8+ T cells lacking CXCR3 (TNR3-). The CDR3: CASSVDRSSYEQYF.